Listed below are T cell receptor beta chains from one sample, sequenced in a study of shared clonotypes between healthy human individuals. Produced via immunoSEQ multiplex PCR; TCRdb's table is partial and in-frame only. The sample gives approximately 350,000 clones, roughly 70% of which show up once; about a tenth is in the top ten. The sequencing sample was made of memory CD4+ T cells sorted from blood. The receptors come from a man under 40 in good health. CDR3s include the opening cysteine and the closing phenylalanine or tryptophan. The order of the fields is D gene, J gene, clone size, V gene, CDR3 DNA, CDR3 protein. A D gene is named only where the DNA matches it firmly. Size is omitted from some rows. Given values are once, few, many or a class for expanded clones.

D gene: NA
J gene: TRBJ1-3
clone size: NA
V gene: TRBV10-3
CDR3 DNA: TGTGCCATCAGCTCCACACGACAGTCCTTGGGAAACACCATATATTTT
CDR3 protein: CAISSTRQSLGNTIYF

D gene: TRBD2
J gene: TRBJ2-2
clone size: NA
V gene: TRBV10-3
CDR3 DNA: TGTGCCATCAGTGGGAAAACTAGCGGAACGAACACCGGGGAGCTGTTTTTT
CDR3 protein: CAISGKTSGTNTGELFF

D gene: NA
J gene: TRBJ2-2
clone size: NA
V gene: TRBV7-8
CDR3 DNA: TGTGCCAGCAGCTTTGACAGGAACACCGGGGAGCTGTTTTTT
CDR3 protein: CASSFDRNTGELFF

D gene: NA
J gene: TRBJ1-3
clone size: NA
V gene: TRBV5-5
CDR3 DNA: TGTGCCAGCAGCTTGGAGTCGCGGGGAAACACCATATATTTT
CDR3 protein: CASSLESRGNTIYF

D gene: NA
J gene: TRBJ1-2
clone size: once
V gene: TRBV15
CDR3 DNA: TGTGCCACCACGCGCGGGGCAGGTGGCTACACCTTC
CDR3 protein: CATTRGAGGYTF

D gene: NA
J gene: TRBJ2-7
clone size: NA
V gene: TRBV7-9
CDR3 DNA: TGTGCCAGCAGCTTAGGGTCCCGAAACTACGAGCAGTACTTC
CDR3 protein: CASSLGSRNYEQYF

D gene: NA
J gene: TRBJ2-3
clone size: NA
V gene: TRBV10-1
CDR3 DNA: TGCGCCACGGGGTCAGGGGATACGCAGTATTTT
CDR3 protein: CATGSGDTQYF

D gene: TRBD2
J gene: TRBJ2-7
clone size: NA
V gene: TRBV14
CDR3 DNA: TGTGCCAGCAGCCATGTGGGTGTCGCGGGAGGGTTCGAGCAGTACTTC
CDR3 protein: CASSHVGVAGGFEQYF

D gene: NA
J gene: TRBJ2-1
clone size: NA
V gene: TRBV5-5
CDR3 DNA: TGTGCCTGTCTTTGGGGAGCTAGCTCCTACAATGAGCAGTTCTTC
CDR3 protein: CACLWGASSYNEQFF

D gene: NA
J gene: TRBJ2-5
clone size: NA
V gene: TRBV11-1
CDR3 DNA: TGTGCCAGCAGCTTCTCTTCCTGGGAGACCCAGTACTTC
CDR3 protein: CASSFSSWETQYF

D gene: NA
J gene: TRBJ2-5
clone size: NA
V gene: TRBV2
CDR3 DNA: TGTGCCAGCAGCGATACTATCCAAGAGACCCAGTACTTC
CDR3 protein: CASSDTIQETQYF

D gene: TRBD2
J gene: TRBJ2-7
clone size: NA
V gene: TRBV5-1
CDR3 DNA: TGCGCCAGCAGCATTAGCGGGTACGAGCAGTACTTC
CDR3 protein: CASSISGYEQYF

D gene: NA
J gene: TRBJ1-1
clone size: few
V gene: TRBV19
CDR3 DNA: TGTGCCAGTAGTTATGACAGGATCGAAGCTTTCTTT
CDR3 protein: CASSYDRIEAFF

D gene: NA
J gene: TRBJ2-3
clone size: NA
V gene: TRBV4-3
CDR3 DNA: TGCGCCAGCAGCGCGAGGACGTTGGGGTCAGATACGCAGTATTTT
CDR3 protein: CASSARTLGSDTQYF

D gene: NA
J gene: TRBJ2-3
clone size: NA
V gene: TRBV7-2
CDR3 DNA: TGTGCCAGCAGCGCTGGTTGGCTACAGGGAATAGATACGCAGTATTTT
CDR3 protein: CASSAGWLQGIDTQYF

D gene: NA
J gene: TRBJ2-7
clone size: NA
V gene: TRBV27
CDR3 DNA: TGTGCTTCCACTCAGGCGGGGCACTCCTACGAGCAGTACTTC
CDR3 protein: CASTQAGHSYEQYF

D gene: TRBD2
J gene: TRBJ2-7
clone size: NA
V gene: TRBV7-8
CDR3 DNA: TGTGCCAGCAGCTTAGACCACCTTGGACTAGGGGACGAGCAGTACTTC
CDR3 protein: CASSLDHLGLGDEQYF

D gene: TRBD1
J gene: TRBJ2-5
clone size: NA
V gene: TRBV7-9
CDR3 DNA: TGTGCCAGCAGCCCGGGACAGGGCCTGGAGGAAGAGACCCAGTACTTC
CDR3 protein: CASSPGQGLEEETQYF

D gene: NA
J gene: TRBJ2-7
clone size: NA
V gene: TRBV2
CDR3 DNA: TGTGCCAGCAGTGAAGCGCTTCAGGGCAGTGTGCAGTACTTC
CDR3 protein: CASSEALQGSVQYF

D gene: TRBD2
J gene: TRBJ2-5
clone size: NA
V gene: TRBV11-2
CDR3 DNA: TGTGCCAGCAGCTTAGATGGGGGACTAGCGGTACAAGAGACCCAGTACTTC
CDR3 protein: CASSLDGGLAVQETQYF

D gene: NA
J gene: TRBJ2-1
clone size: few
V gene: TRBV11-2
CDR3 DNA: TGTGCCAGCAGCTTAGGCCCGGGCGGGGAGCAGTTCTTC
CDR3 protein: CASSLGPGGEQFF

D gene: NA
J gene: TRBJ1-3
clone size: NA
V gene: TRBV18
CDR3 DNA: TGTGCCAGCTCACCACGTGCGGGAAACACCATATATTTT
CDR3 protein: CASSPRAGNTIYF

D gene: NA
J gene: TRBJ2-7
clone size: NA
V gene: TRBV4-1
CDR3 DNA: TGCGCCAGCAGCCAAGTAGGAGTGTGGGGGAACGAGCAGTACTTC
CDR3 protein: CASSQVGVWGNEQYF

D gene: NA
J gene: TRBJ2-4
clone size: NA
V gene: TRBV5-1
CDR3 DNA: TGCGCCAGCACGGTGTTCCCGGAAGGGGACATTCAGTACTTC
CDR3 protein: CASTVFPEGDIQYF

D gene: NA
J gene: TRBJ1-2
clone size: NA
V gene: TRBV6-1
CDR3 DNA: TGTGCCAGCAGTGAAAAGGTCTATGGCTACACCTTC
CDR3 protein: CASSEKVYGYTF

D gene: NA
J gene: TRBJ2-5
clone size: many
V gene: TRBV4-3
CDR3 DNA: TGCGCCAGCAGCCAAGTCGGGTCCGGGGGTCAAGAGACCCAGTACTTC
CDR3 protein: CASSQVGSGGQETQYF

D gene: NA
J gene: TRBJ2-7
clone size: NA
V gene: TRBV7-9
CDR3 DNA: TGTGCCAGCAGCTCGAGGACAGACCCCTCCTACGAGCAGTACTTC
CDR3 protein: CASSSRTDPSYEQYF

D gene: NA
J gene: TRBJ1-2
clone size: NA
V gene: TRBV29-1
CDR3 DNA: TGCAGCGCTTGGCGGGAGGCCTCTGGCTACACCTTC
CDR3 protein: CSAWREASGYTF

D gene: NA
J gene: TRBJ2-5
clone size: NA
V gene: TRBV5-1
CDR3 DNA: TGCGCCAGCAGCTTGGCCGGGCGAGAGACCCAGTACTTC
CDR3 protein: CASSLAGRETQYF

D gene: NA
J gene: TRBJ1-1
clone size: once
V gene: TRBV18
CDR3 DNA: TGTGCCAGCTCCCACCTTGGAGTACAACATATGGAGGGAGCTTTCTTT
CDR3 protein: CASSHLGVQHMEGAFF

D gene: NA
J gene: TRBJ1-1
clone size: many
V gene: TRBV5-4
CDR3 DNA: TGTGCCAGCAGCTTGACAGAACAGCTGAACACTGAAGCTTTCTTT
CDR3 protein: CASSLTEQLNTEAFF

D gene: NA
J gene: TRBJ1-1
clone size: NA
V gene: TRBV5-6
CDR3 DNA: TGTGCCAGCAGCTTTTCTGGAGACACTGAAGCTTTCTTT
CDR3 protein: CASSFSGDTEAFF

D gene: NA
J gene: TRBJ1-6
clone size: NA
V gene: TRBV11-2
CDR3 DNA: TGTGCCAGCAGCTTCGGCCAGCATAATTCACCCCTCCACTTT
CDR3 protein: CASSFGQHNSPLHF

D gene: NA
J gene: TRBJ2-5
clone size: once
V gene: TRBV7-9
CDR3 DNA: TGTGCCAGCAGCTTTTTTGCTGGGGGAGAGACCCAGTACTTC
CDR3 protein: CASSFFAGGETQYF

D gene: TRBD2
J gene: TRBJ2-1
clone size: NA
V gene: TRBV5-4
CDR3 DNA: TGTGCCAGCAGAGAGGGACTAGCGGGAATTAATGAGCAGTTCTTC
CDR3 protein: CASREGLAGINEQFF